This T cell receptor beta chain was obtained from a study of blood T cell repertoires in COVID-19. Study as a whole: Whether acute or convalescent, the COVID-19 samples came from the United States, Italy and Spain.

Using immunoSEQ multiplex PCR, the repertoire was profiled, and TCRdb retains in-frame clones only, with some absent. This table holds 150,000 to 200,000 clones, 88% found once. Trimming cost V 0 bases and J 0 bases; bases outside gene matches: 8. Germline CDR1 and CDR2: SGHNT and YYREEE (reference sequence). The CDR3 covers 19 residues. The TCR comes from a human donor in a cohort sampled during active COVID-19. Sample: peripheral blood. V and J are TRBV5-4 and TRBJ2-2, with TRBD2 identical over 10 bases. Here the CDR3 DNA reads TGTGCCAGCAGCTTGGTGGGAGAGAGCGGGGGGGCGAACACCGGGGAGCTGTTTTTT. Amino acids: CASSLVGESGGANTGELFF.